These 3 T cell receptor beta chains share one sample of origin, sequenced in a study of T cells after yellow fever vaccination. TCRdb recomputed calls from the 5' RACE reads with MiXCR, one row per CDR3 protein. The table records 200,000 to 250,000 distinct CDR3 sequences, 3.2% of them present only once. The sample in question was CD4+ T cells sorted from PBMCs, obtained 10 days after the yellow fever booster vaccination. All receptors come from a young man who received the YFV17D yellow fever vaccine.

This clonotype was picked up a small number of times. CDR3 sequence reads: CASSLSRDGYEQYF. The CDR3 DNA reads TGCGCCAGCAGCCTCTCCAGGGACGGCTACGAGCAGTACTTC. The V call is TRBV4-3, the J call TRBJ2-7; possibly TRBD1 or TRBD2 for D (5 bases each). Trimming removed 4 bases from V and 3 bases from J, with 13 bases in between. Germline-derived CDR1 and CDR2 are LGHNA and YSLEER. The CDR3 is 14 amino acids.

This clonotype has a count of ten or more. The DNA of the CDR3 is TGCAGTGCGGGGCGGGAAGGTAGCGGGGGACAGGCCGGTCTTGAGCAGTTCTTC. This encodes CSAGREGSGGQAGLEQFF. The chain has TRBV20-1 and TRBJ2-1, with D possibly matching TRBD2 (9 bases). V was trimmed by 6 bases and J by 9 bases, leaving 33 bases between them. The germline V gene encodes CDR1 DFQATT and CDR2 SNEGSKA (reference sequence). The CDR3 is 18 amino acids.

This clonotype has more than one count but fewer than ten. V usage is TRBV18 and J usage is TRBJ1-1; TRBD1 matches 9 bases. V trimming: 3 bases; J trimming: 5 bases; junction bases outside the gene matches: 4. Germline lookup yields CDR1 KGHSH and CDR2 LQKENI. This CDR3 spans 14 amino acids. CDR3 residues: CASSPRTGETEAFF. CDR3 coding DNA: TGTGCCAGCTCACCCCGGACAGGGGAAACTGAAGCTTTCTTT.